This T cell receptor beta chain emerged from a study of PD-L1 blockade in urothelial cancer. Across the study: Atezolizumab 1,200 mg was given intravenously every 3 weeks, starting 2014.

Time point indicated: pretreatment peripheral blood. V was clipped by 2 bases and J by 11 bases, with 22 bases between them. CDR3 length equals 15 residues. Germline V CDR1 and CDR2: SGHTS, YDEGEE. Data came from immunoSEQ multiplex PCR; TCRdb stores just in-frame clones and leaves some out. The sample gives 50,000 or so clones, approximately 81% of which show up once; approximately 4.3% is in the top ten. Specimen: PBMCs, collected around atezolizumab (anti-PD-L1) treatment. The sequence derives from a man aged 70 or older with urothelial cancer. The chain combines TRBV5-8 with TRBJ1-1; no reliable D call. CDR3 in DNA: TGTGCCAGCAGCTTAGCTGTGGGGAGCCAGGTAGTGGCTTTCTTT. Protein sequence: CASSLAVGSQVVAFF.